A single sample gave rise to the 32 T cell receptor beta chains below, sequenced in a study of neurological immune-mediated disorders (dated by TCRdb to the late 2010s). The library came from 5' RACE. Sequenced on an Illumina HiSeq 2500. TCRdb reanalyzed the raw reads on its own, using fastp at Q25 for trimming and MiXCR for clone calling, and kept in-frame beta chains. Rows with a matching CDR3 protein are joined into one entry that keeps the most common DNA and genes. The sample profile shows 50,000 to 80,000 distinct CDR3 sequences; about 3.4% of them were found once. The ten biggest clones cover about 4% of the sample. The sample was PBMCs. The receptors come from a man aged 35-49 years with multiple sclerosis.

A note on this clonotype: Because the CDR3's place on the DNA is in doubt, the DNA is left out and the CDR3 is given as listed by TCRdb. J is TRBJ1-1 and V is TRBV6-5; TRBD1, the table's D call, lacks a check against the DNA. CDR1 is MNHEY, CDR2 SVGAGI, per germline. The CDR3 length is 17 residues, termini included. CDR3: CASFYICSGDRGTEAFF.

The V call is TRBV9, the J call TRBJ2-3, with TRBD2 identical over 10 bases. With 4 bases clipped from V and 2 bases from J, the junction kept 7 bases outside the gene matches. The CDR3 spans 16 residues. CDR1 and CDR2 from the germline V gene are SGDLS and YYNGEE. DNA for the CDR3: TGTGCCAGCAGCACCGGACTAGCGGAGGCCACAGATACGCAGTATTTT. Translated, it gives CASSTGLAEATDTQYF.

This clonotype showed up many times. The V call is TRBV7-9, the J call TRBJ1-2; maybe TRBD1 (5 bases). The CDR3 extends over 12 amino acids. Trimming removed 3 bases at V and 8 bases at J, with 10 bases between. Germline CDR1 reads SEHNR; CDR2 reads FQNEAQ (reference sequence). The CDR3 sequence is CASSLGVMGYTF. The CDR3 DNA reads TGTGCCAGCAGCTTGGGGGTGATGGGCTACACCTTC.

The sample holds many counts of this clonotype. The CDR3 DNA follows: TGCAGCGCGACTAGCGGGAGGGCCGTCAATGAGCAGTTCTTC. Residues: CSATSGRAVNEQFF. The rearrangement links TRBV29-1 to TRBJ2-1; the match to TRBD2 covers 14 bases. Germline trimming cut 7 bases from V and 6 bases from J; bases unmatched to any gene: 5. Germline values: CDR1 SQVTM, CDR2 ANQGSEA. The CDR3 has 14 residues.

This clonotype was recorded many times. The rearrangement joins TRBV20-1 to TRBJ1-5; weak D call: TRBD1 (5 bases). CDR1 is DFQATT, CDR2 SNEGSKA, per germline (reference sequence). V was pared by 3 bases and J by 3 bases, with 12 bases between. The CDR3 extends over 14 amino acids. In DNA form, the CDR3 reads TGCAGTGCTAGTGGGCAGGGTATCAATCAGCCCCAGCATTTT. This encodes CSASGQGINQPQHF.

This clonotype was recorded at least ten times. V and J are TRBV5-1 and TRBJ2-1; 8 nucleotides line up with TRBD2. V lost 2 bases to trimming and J lost 4 bases; unmatched junction nucleotides: 8. The CDR3 loop spans 16 amino acids. Germline V gene data show CDR1 as SGHRS and CDR2 as YFSETQ. CDR3 DNA: TGCGCCAGCAGCTTACCGGGGGGGTCCTATTACAATGAGCAGTTCTTC. Amino acids: CASSLPGGSYYNEQFF.

This clonotype was seen at least ten times. V gene TRBV7-2 combines with J gene TRBJ1-1; 11 bases fit TRBD1. Germline V gene sequence: CDR1 SGHTA, CDR2 FQGNSA. The CDR3 is made up of 13 amino acids. The junction had 3 bases not matched to a gene; V was cut back by 1 base and J by 11 bases. For the CDR3, the DNA is TGTGCCAGCAGCTTAGAGGACAGGGGGCGGGCTTTCTTT. Translating gives CASSLEDRGRAFF.

This clonotype appeared many times. The chain combines TRBV7-2 with TRBJ2-1; 7 positions agree with TRBD2. This CDR3 is 15 amino acids long. V lost 2 bases, J lost 2 bases, and 3 bases stayed unmatched. Germline lookup yields CDR1 SGHTA and CDR2 FQGNSA. The CDR3 protein is CASSLFAGAYNEQFF. Written as DNA, the CDR3 is TGTGCCAGCAGCTTATTTGCGGGGGCCTACAATGAGCAGTTCTTC.

This clonotype was detected only a few times. This chain links TRBV3-1 with TRBJ2-3; possible D gene TRBD2, 6 bases. Trimming pared 0 bases from V and 0 bases from J, leaving 13 bases between. Germline V lookup: CDR1 LGHDT, CDR2 YNNKEL (reference sequence). The CDR3 consists of 17 residues. CDR3 loop: CASSQDWGSGSTDTQYF. The CDR3 bases are TGTGCCAGCAGCCAAGATTGGGGAAGCGGGAGCACAGATACGCAGTATTTT.

The table lists this clonotype with many counts. The gene calls are TRBV29-1 and TRBJ2-7; 9 positions agree with TRBD1. Germline-derived CDR1 and CDR2 are SQVTM and ANQGSEA. The CDR3 has 13 amino acids. The CDR3: CGVGTGSSYEQYF. Written as DNA, the CDR3 is TGCGGAGTAGGGACAGGGAGCTCCTACGAGCAGTACTTC.

This clonotype has at least ten counts. The rearrangement joins TRBV5-1 to TRBJ2-1, with TRBD1 as a possible D gene (5 bases). Looked up from germline, CDR1 is SGHRS and CDR2 is YFSETQ. V lost 3 bases, J lost 4 bases, and 8 bases lay in between. This CDR3 contains 13 residues. The CDR3 bases are TGCGCCAGCAGCTCCCAGGGTTACAATGAGCAGTTCTTC. Protein sequence: CASSSQGYNEQFF.

The sample holds many counts of this clonotype. The chain links TRBV10-3 to TRBJ2-3; possibly TRBD1 for D (6 bases). Trimming shortened V by 3 bases and J by 4 bases, and 14 bases separated the two germline ends. CDR3 length equals 15 residues. Germline V gene sequence: CDR1 ENHRY, CDR2 SYGVKD. CDR3 in DNA: TGTGCCATCAGTGATAACAGGGCATCTGCAGATACGCAGTATTTT. Translated, it gives CAISDNRASADTQYF.

This clonotype was seen repeatedly, ten times or more. The chain recombines TRBV12-3 or TRBV12-4 with TRBJ1-4, with D maybe TRBD1 (5 bases). The CDR3 extends over 16 amino acids. Trimming left V 3 bases short and J 5 bases short, with 16 bases between. CDR3: CASSFSRGRGNEKLFF. The CDR3 nucleotides are TGTGCCAGCAGTTTTTCCCGTGGGAGGGGCAATGAAAAACTGTTTTTT.

This clonotype was detected many times. The genes are TRBV3-1 and TRBJ2-5, with a tentative D call TRBD2 (5 bases). Germline CDR1 reads LGHDT; CDR2 reads YNNKEL (reference sequence). This CDR3 has 14 residues. The ends were cut back, 1 base at V and 5 bases at J, with 11 bases in the middle. The CDR3 sequence is CASSQVVSSETQYF. As DNA, the CDR3 is TGTGCCAGCAGCCAAGTAGTGTCTAGCGAGACCCAGTACTTC.

This clonotype appeared many times. The V gene is TRBV19, the J gene TRBJ2-1, with TRBD1 matching 9 bases. The V segment lost 7 bases and the J segment 4 bases; nucleotides outside the gene matches: 2. Per the germline V gene, CDR1 is LNHDA and CDR2 is SQIVND (reference sequence). This CDR3 is 13 amino acids long. The CDR3 DNA sequence: TGTGCCAGTATCGGGACAGGGTACAATGAGCAGTTCTTC. It encodes CASIGTGYNEQFF.

The sample holds many counts of this clonotype. The chain has TRBV10-3 and TRBJ2-7; TRBD2 aligns across 10 bases. The CDR3 is 14 residues long. The trim removed 6 bases at V and 6 bases at J, leaving 8 bases unmatched. The germline CDR1 and CDR2 sequences are ENHRY and SYGVKD. Written as DNA, the CDR3 is TGTGCCATCAGAGCTCCTAGCGGGAGCTCCGAGCAGTACTTC. It specifies CAIRAPSGSSEQYF.

The V and J genes are TRBV25-1 and TRBJ1-2; D is uncertain. This CDR3 comprises 12 residues. Trimming cost V 4 bases and J 8 bases, with 11 bases left between them. Germline V lookup: CDR1 MGHDK, CDR2 SYGVNS. For the CDR3, the DNA is TGTGCCAGCAGTGGACGCAAAGACGGCTACACCTTC. Amino acids: CASSGRKDGYTF.

This chain connects TRBV11-2 to TRBJ1-1; D uncertain. Germline V CDR1 and CDR2: SGHAT, FQNNGV. V was pared by 1 base and J by 5 bases, with 17 bases between. The CDR3 runs to 16 residues. In DNA, the CDR3 is TGTGCCAGCAGCTTAGTCGTAGGCAGCCAAGGGACTGAAGCTTTCTTT. Translating it yields CASSLVVGSQGTEAFF. The full variable domain, completed using reference TRBV11-2 and TRBJ1-1, is EAGVAQSPRYKIIEKRQSVAFWCNPISGHATLYWYQQILGQGPKLLIQFQNNGVVDDSQLPKDRFSAERLKGVDSTLKIQPAKLEDSAVYLCASSLVVGSQGTEAFFGQGTRLTVV.

About this clonotype itself: This may stem from a read error, because a much larger clone lies one nucleotide away. The V and J genes are TRBV7-2 and TRBJ1-6, with 7 bases that match TRBD1. This CDR3 spans 12 amino acids. The germline V gene encodes CDR1 SGHTA and CDR2 FQGNSA. CDR3 protein: CASSRTGSHLHF. The CDR3 nucleotides read TGTGCCAGCAGCCGGACAGGTTCACACCTCCACTTT.

Remarks on this clonotype: Just one base apart from a much larger clone, this may be a read error. The CDR3 coding sequence is TGTGCCAGCAGCCAGGGCCTAGCGGGAGCAGATAAGCAGTATTTT. It yields the protein CASSQGLAGADKQYF. The chain carries TRBV14 and TRBJ2-3; 10 positions match TRBD2. This CDR3 is built from 15 residues. Germline loops: CDR1 SGHDN, CDR2 FVKESK.

This clonotype ranks as medium-sized (0.01 to 0.1%). The J gene is TRBJ2-3, the V gene TRBV3-1, with TRBD2 matching over 10 bases. Germline CDR1 and CDR2: LGHDT and YNNKEL (reference sequence). The CDR3 spans 17 residues. V shed 4 bases, J shed 7 bases, and the junction held 14 bases outside the gene matches. CDR3 region: CASSPEMSGRARYTQYF. In DNA, the CDR3 is TGTGCCAGCAGCCCGGAGATGAGCGGGAGGGCCCGATATACGCAGTATTTT.

This clonotype was counted at least ten times. V usage is TRBV7-9 and J usage is TRBJ2-6, with D maybe TRBD1 (5 bases). Germline loops: CDR1 SEHNR, CDR2 FQNEAQ (reference sequence). The V gene lost 5 bases and the J gene lost 1 base, with 9 bases spanning the gap. The CDR3 totals 15 residues. The CDR3 loop reads CASSPDRSGANVLTF. CDR3 DNA: TGTGCCAGCAGCCCTGACAGATCTGGGGCCAACGTCCTGACTTTC. The full variable domain, completed using reference TRBV7-9 and TRBJ2-6, is DTGVSQNPRHKITKRGQNVTFRCDPISEHNRLYWYRQTLGQGPEFLTYFQNEAQLEKSRLLSDRFSAERPKGSFSTLEIQRTEQGDSAMYLCASSPDRSGANVLTFGAGSRLTVL.

This clonotype has a count of ten or more. The chain links TRBV20-1 to TRBJ1-2; maybe TRBD1 (6 bases). V lost 6 bases to trimming and J lost 3 bases, with 11 bases between them. Germline V lookup: CDR1 DFQATT, CDR2 SNEGSKA (reference sequence). The CDR3 extends over 12 amino acids. CDR3 sequence (DNA): TGCAGTGCCGGACAGCCCGACTATGGCTACACCTTC. Translating gives CSAGQPDYGYTF.

This clonotype was counted at least ten times. V usage is TRBV6-5 and J usage is TRBJ2-3; D is uncertain. Germline CDR1 is MNHEY and CDR2 is SVGAGI. The CDR3 covers 15 residues. With 0 bases removed from V and 1 base from J, the gap between germline ends came to 8 bases. The CDR3 region is CASSYSSQGTDTQYF. CDR3 DNA: TGTGCCAGCAGTTACTCGAGCCAGGGCACAGATACGCAGTATTTT.

The rearrangement joins TRBV5-8 to TRBJ2-1; tentatively, D is TRBD1 (6 bases). This CDR3 has 16 residues. Germline CDR1 reads SGHTS; CDR2 reads YDEGEE. Trimming left V 5 bases short and J 5 bases short, with 20 bases between. The DNA for the CDR3 is TGTGCCAGCAGAACCGGGACAAACAGTTGGGACAATGAGCAGTTCTTC. It is translated as CASRTGTNSWDNEQFF.

This clonotype was recorded at least ten times. This chain connects TRBV11-2 to TRBJ1-1; D is unclear. There are 14 residues in the CDR3. Germline values: CDR1 SGHAT, CDR2 FQNNGV. V was trimmed by 5 bases and J by 2 bases, leaving 12 bases between them. Here the CDR3 reads CASSPHIGNTEAFF. Here the CDR3 DNA reads TGTGCCAGCAGCCCCCATATAGGAAACACTGAAGCTTTCTTT.

This clonotype was detected a few times. One base away lies a much larger clone, so this may be a sequencing read error. The chain uses TRBV7-6 and TRBJ1-6; no clear D. The CDR3 covers 14 residues. Per the germline V gene, CDR1 is SGHVS and CDR2 is FNYEAQ. The CDR3 nucleotides read TGTGCCAGCAGCGCGACTACCTCAGATTCACACCTCCACTTT. The encoded protein is CASSATTSDSHLHF.

This clonotype was seen ten or more times. The chain employs TRBV5-1 and TRBJ1-1, with D tentatively TRBD1 (6 bases). This CDR3 has 15 amino acids. Between the trimmed V and J ends, which lost 7 bases and 0 bases, there was a span of 16 bases. Looked up from germline, CDR1 is SGHRS and CDR2 is YFSETQ. The CDR3, as DNA: TGCGCCAGCGGGACCGGGGACACAATGAACACTGAAGCTTTCTTT. Encoded protein: CASGTGDTMNTEAFF.

This clonotype was counted many times. The rearrangement uses TRBV7-6 and TRBJ2-7; TRBD1 or TRBD2 may be the D gene (5 bases each). This CDR3 is built from 16 residues. CDR1 and CDR2 from the germline V gene are SGHVS and FNYEAQ. V was shortened by 5 bases and J by 4 bases, with 21 bases between the two germline ends. In nucleotides, the CDR3 is TGTGCCAGCAGCCCTATCGGGAACACAGGTCTGTACGAGCAGTACTTC. This gives the protein CASSPIGNTGLYEQYF.

This clonotype was detected many times. The J gene is TRBJ2-1, the V gene TRBV7-3, with D perhaps TRBD1 (6 bases). Germline CDR1 and CDR2: SGHTA and FQGTGA. Trimming took 1 base from V and 6 from J, leaving 16 bases between them. This CDR3 contains 16 residues. The DNA for the CDR3 is TGTGCCAGCAGCTTAAACCCGGGACAACTTCCCAATGAGCAGTTCTTC. This gives the protein CASSLNPGQLPNEQFF.

This clonotype was counted at least ten times. J is TRBJ2-1 and V is TRBV14, with D hard to call. The CDR3 sequence is 14 residues long. Germline V gene sequence: CDR1 SGHDN, CDR2 FVKESK. Trimming left V 0 bases short and J 9 bases short, with 12 bases between. The DNA for the CDR3 is TGTGCCAGCAGCCAAGAGCACTCTCTCCTTGAGCAGTTCTTC. It codes for CASSQEHSLLEQFF.

As regards this clonotype: A clone one base away is much larger, so this may be a read error. CDR3 DNA sequence: TGTGCCACCAGACTAGCGGGGCACACAGATACGCAGTATTTT. Its translation is CATRLAGHTDTQYF. The chain combines TRBV10-3 with TRBJ2-3, with TRBD2 matching over 11 bases. The ends lost 10 bases at V and 2 bases at J; junction bases unmatched: 5. Germline lookup yields CDR1 ENHRY and CDR2 SYGVKD. This CDR3 has 14 residues.